In this sample, the clone carrying this TCR beta chain turned up many times. Its antigen is not identified. This entry is derived from a study of glioma-infiltrating T cells. Findings of the study overall: Only very few CDR3 sequences appeared in both tissue and blood. Tissue-blood divergence was below expectation in non-neoplastic patients, above in gliomas.

Using RNA template, CDR3s of TCR alpha and beta were amplified with iRepertoire arm-PCR. Using its own MiXCR run on the multiplex PCR reads, TCRdb lists one record per CDR3 protein. The sample records around 390,000 distinct CDR3 sequences, around 38% being singletons. The TCR originated in a human donor with low-grade glioma or glioblastoma, undergoing nonglioma brain surgery, or in good health (not recorded which). Sample: glioma tissue, nonneoplastic brain tissue, or PBMCs (not recorded which).

CDR3 residues: CASNPPSRADTQYF. In DNA form, the CDR3 reads TGTGCCAGCAACCCGCCGTCGAGGGCAGATACGCAGTATTTT. This chain connects TRBV6-1 to TRBJ2-3; the D gene is possibly TRBD2 (5 bases). CDR3 length: 14 residues. V was shortened by 7 bases and J by 4 bases, with 15 bases between the two germline ends. Germline CDR1 MNHNS, CDR2 SASEGT.